Each of the 3 T cell receptor beta chains below was sequenced from the same sample in a study of control samples from healthy donors and cancer patients (dated by TCRdb to 2018 to 2020). The library was prepared using the immunoSEQ multiplex PCR assay. TCRdb obtained this table from immuneACCESS and retained in-frame rearrangements with V and J assigned. These tables miss some clones; where compared with another copy, unresolved V genes account for less than half of the shortfall, and the remainder is unexplained. This sample lists roughly 100,000 clones; 85% to 90% were detected once. The ten largest clones capture 15% to 20% of the sample. Sequencing was done on a sample of PBMCs. The receptor source for this set is a man in his 60s with lung cancer.

This sequence joins TRBV24-1 and TRBJ2-5, with TRBD2 identical over 10 bases. Germline V gene lookup returns CDR1 KGHDR and CDR2 SFDVKD. The CDR3 totals 18 residues. With V trimmed by 3 bases and J by 2 bases, 11 bases remained unmatched. CDR3 sequence: CATSDPQASGGYQETQYF. The DNA of the CDR3 is TGTGCCACCAGTGATCCCCAAGCTAGCGGGGGTTATCAAGAGACCCAGTACTTC.

J is TRBJ1-2 and V is TRBV6-5; 8 nucleotides agree with TRBD1. CDR1 and CDR2 from the germline V gene are MNHEY and SVGAGI. This CDR3 spans 13 amino acids. V shed 6 bases, J shed 4 bases, and the junction held 4 bases outside the gene matches. CDR3 sequence reads: CASRSDRVYGYTF. CDR3 nucleotides: TGTGCCAGCAGGTCGGACAGGGTCTATGGCTACACCTTC.

This chain connects TRBV6-5 to TRBJ2-7; D may correspond to TRBD1 or TRBD2 (5 bases each). V lost 6 bases and J lost 2, with 14 bases in between. Germline V gene sequence: CDR1 MNHEY, CDR2 SVGAGI. The length of the CDR3 is 14 residues. This CDR3 reads CASSFLRGAYEQYV. The CDR3 DNA sequence: TGTGCCAGCAGCTTTTTGAGGGGCGCCTACGAGCAGTACGTC.